Listed below are T cell receptor beta chains from one sample, sequenced in a study of cytomegalovirus exposure and HLA in healthy donors. Only in-frame clones appear in the TCRdb table, and some are missing; sequencing was by immunoSEQ multiplex PCR. The profile shows some 170,000 clones, roughly four fifths of them singletons. Sequencing was done on a sample of PBMCs. The origin of the receptors is a woman between 18 and 30 years old in good health and CMV-seronegative. CDR3s include the opening cysteine and the closing phenylalanine or tryptophan. A D gene is named only where the DNA matches it firmly. Size values are once, few and many counts, or a class for expanded clones, and some rows have none.

V gene	clone size	D gene	J gene	CDR3 protein	CDR3 DNA
TRBV7-9	-	TRBD1	TRBJ2-7	CASRVGQGFHEQYF	TGTGCCAGCAGGGTGGGACAGGGGTTTCACGAGCAGTACTTC
TRBV5-6	-	-	TRBJ2-7	CASSLFLLARSSYEQYF	TGTGCCAGCAGTCTTTTCCTACTAGCAAGGAGCTCCTACGAGCAGTACTTC
TRBV7-6	once	TRBD1	TRBJ1-4	CASSLVRTGGAEKLFF	TGTGCCAGCAGCTTAGTCCGGACAGGGGGCGCGGAAAAACTGTTTTTT
TRBV6-5	-	-	TRBJ1-4	CASSYSFTGSGKLFF	TGTGCCAGCAGTTACTCGTTTACAGGGTCGGGAAAACTGTTTTTT
TRBV11-2	few	-	TRBJ1-1	CASSLTTEAFF	TGTGCCAGCAGCTTAACGACAGAAGCTTTCTTT
TRBV6-5	-	-	TRBJ1-6	CASSYSNRRYSPLHF	TGTGCCAGCAGTTACTCGAACAGGCGCTATTCACCCCTCCACTTT
TRBV11-2	-	-	TRBJ2-3	CASSFFFGGSTDTQYF	TGTGCCAGCAGCTTTTTTTTCGGCGGCAGCACAGATACGCAGTATTTT
TRBV19	-	-	TRBJ2-1	CASTAREQGPVLF	TGTGCCAGTACTGCGCGGGAGCAGGGGCCAGTCCTCTTC
TRBV6-4	-	TRBD1	TRBJ2-7	CASREGPGQAYEQYF	TGTGCCAGCAGAGAGGGCCCGGGACAGGCCTACGAGCAGTACTTC
TRBV2	-	-	TRBJ2-5	CASSVIRAQETQYF	TGTGCCAGCAGTGTTATCAGGGCCCAAGAGACCCAGTACTTC
TRBV25-1	-	TRBD2	TRBJ2-1	CATGAAGGLHGNEQFF	TGTGCCACAGGGGCCGCGGGGGGCTTACATGGTAATGAGCAGTTCTTC
TRBV7-9	-	-	TRBJ1-4	CSSSSNRVTNEKLFF	TGTTCCAGCAGCTCCAACAGGGTAACTAATGAAAAACTGTTTTTT
TRBV6-1	-	TRBD1	TRBJ1-1	CASSQTGTLKAFF	TGTGCCAGCAGTCAGACAGGGACTCTCAAGGCTTTCTTT
TRBV5-4	-	-	TRBJ2-1	CASSLEKRRYNEQFF	TGTGCCAGCAGCTTGGAGAAGCGGAGGTACAATGAGCAGTTCTTC
TRBV5-4	-	TRBD1	TRBJ1-1	CASSLAGDRGPTEAFF	TGTGCCAGCAGCTTGGCTGGGGACAGGGGCCCCACTGAAGCTTTCTTT
TRBV28	once	TRBD2	TRBJ2-1	CASPRPGTSGRLLYNEQFF	TGTGCCAGCCCGCGACCCGGGACTAGCGGGAGGCTTTTGTACAATGAGCAGTTCTTC
TRBV19	-	TRBD1	TRBJ2-7	CASSASTGESYEQYF	TGTGCCAGTAGTGCCTCGACAGGGGAGTCCTACGAGCAGTACTTC
TRBV9	-	TRBD1	TRBJ1-1	CASSVEGQGTEAFF	TGTGCCAGCAGCGTAGAGGGACAGGGGACTGAAGCTTTCTTT
TRBV28	-	-	TRBJ1-5	CASSLGGYSNQPQHF	TGTGCCAGCAGTTTGGGGGGTTATAGCAATCAGCCCCAGCATTTT
TRBV9	few	-	TRBJ1-5	CASSVEPENQPQHF	TGTGCCAGCAGCGTAGAGCCGGAGAATCAGCCCCAGCATTTT
TRBV10-3	-	TRBD1	TRBJ2-1	CAIGQGTYNEQFF	TGTGCCATAGGACAGGGGACCTACAATGAGCAGTTCTTC
TRBV19	-	TRBD2	TRBJ2-1	CASSVTSPYNEQFF	TGTGCCAGTAGTGTGACTAGCCCCTACAATGAGCAGTTCTTC
TRBV2	-	-	TRBJ1-2	CASRRTTYGYTF	TGTGCCAGCCGGCGGACAACTTATGGCTACACCTTC
TRBV18	once	TRBD1	TRBJ1-5	CASSPRTGDQPQHF	TGTGCCAGCTCACCACGGACAGGGGATCAGCCCCAGCATTTT
TRBV9	-	-	TRBJ1-6	CASARENSPLHF	TGTGCCAGTGCACGGGAGAATTCACCCCTCCACTTT
TRBV5-1	-	-	TRBJ2-7	CASSQSMAGYEQYF	TGCGCCAGCAGCCAATCGATGGCGGGGTACGAGCAGTACTTC
TRBV2	-	-	TRBJ1-1	CASSDTQGMGAFF	TGTGCCAGCAGTGACACGCAGGGAATGGGGGCTTTCTTT
TRBV7-9	-	-	TRBJ2-5	CASSFYGQQETQYF	TGTGCCAGCAGTTTTTATGGACAGCAAGAGACCCAGTACTTC
TRBV5-4	-	-	TRBJ2-5	CASSLVVASGGTQYF	TGTGCCAGCAGCTTGGTTGTGGCTAGTGGAGGGACCCAGTACTTC